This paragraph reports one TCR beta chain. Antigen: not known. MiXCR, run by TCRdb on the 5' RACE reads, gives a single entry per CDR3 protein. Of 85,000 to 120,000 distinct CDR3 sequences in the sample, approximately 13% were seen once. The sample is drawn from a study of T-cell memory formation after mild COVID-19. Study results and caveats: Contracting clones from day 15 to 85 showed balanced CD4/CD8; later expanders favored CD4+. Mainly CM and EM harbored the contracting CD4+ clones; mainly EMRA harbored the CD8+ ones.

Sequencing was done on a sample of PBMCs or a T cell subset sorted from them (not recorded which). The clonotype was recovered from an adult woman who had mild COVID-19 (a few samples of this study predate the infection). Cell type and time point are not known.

Written as DNA, the CDR3 is TGCGCCAGCAACGACAGGGGAGAGCAGTACTTC. Protein sequence: CASNDRGEQYF. The V gene is TRBV5-1, the J gene TRBJ2-7; 8 nucleotides match TRBD1. Per the germline V gene, CDR1 is SGHRS and CDR2 is YFSETQ. This CDR3 region has 11 residues. With V trimmed by 6 bases and J by 7 bases, 3 bases remained unmatched. The full variable domain, its missing parts supplied by reference TRBV5-1 and TRBJ2-7, is KAGVTQTPRYLIKTRGQQVTLSCSPISGHRSVSWYQQTPGQGLQFLFEYFSETQRNKGNFPGRFSGRQFSNSRSEMNVSTLELGDSALYLCASNDRGEQYFGPGTRLTVT.